One T cell receptor (beta chain) is described in this entry. Its antigen is not identified. This sample was included in a study of T cell responses to AZD1222 COVID-19 vaccine. Sequencing used immunoSEQ multiplex PCR; TCRdb keeps in-frame clones, though not all of them. Altogether some 31,000 clones are present, over 90% being singletons, with the ten largest covering around 8.1%. Whole-study results and caveats: Repertoires were collected only later (after the peak T cell response had occurred). Rises in breadth and depth of Spike-specific TCRs came after two AZD1222 doses.

Germline CDR1 is KGHDR and CDR2 is SFDVKD. The CDR3 totals 15 residues. Trimming removed 2 bases at V and 6 bases at J, with 12 bases between. Specimen: peripheral blood, collected on day 0 of AZD1222 vaccination. The clonotype originates from an adult in good health. The V gene is TRBV24-1, the J gene TRBJ2-2; TRBD1 is a possible D gene (5 bases). The CDR3 DNA sequence: TGTGCCACCAGTGATTACAAGGGGCAGTCCGGGGAGCTGTTTTTT. Translating it yields CATSDYKGQSGELFF.